This T cell receptor beta chain was observed in a study of CD8 T cells in ankylosing spondylitis. General observations from the study: Past research had described some motif variants in reactive arthritis synovial fluid and blood. Reportedly, matched ankylosing spondylitis synovial fluid was significantly enriched for disease-linked clones.

The ends were cut back, 0 bases at V and 3 bases at J, with 11 bases in the middle. The CDR3 extends over 15 amino acids. CDR1 is ENHRY, CDR2 SYGVKD, per germline. Researchers built TCR beta libraries using quantitative 5'-RACE with molecular barcodes. A single record per CDR3 protein comes from TCRdb applying MiXCR to the 5' RACE reads. The table includes 200,000 to 250,000 distinct CDR3 sequences, about 11% detected once. This clonotype was detected many times. Its target is not known. The sequence was obtained from a male donor with ankylosing spondylitis or in good health (not recorded which). Sequencing used blood, either unsorted or a sorted T cell fraction (not recorded which). The chain joins TRBV10-3 to TRBJ2-5; D is perhaps TRBD2 (6 bases). For the CDR3, the DNA is TGTGCCATCAGTGAGTCGGCGGGGAGCGAAGAGACCCAGTACTTC. Translated, it gives CAISESAGSEETQYF.